This entry lists 26 T cell receptor beta chains sequenced from one sample in a study of vaccination effects on CD4 cells after COVID-19 (dated by TCRdb to 2021 to 2024). These receptors have no identified antigens. To prepare the library, the immunoSEQ multiplex PCR assay was applied. TCRdb stores this immuneACCESS table with in-frame sequences only. Part of the clones is absent; in the studies checked, under half of the shortfall reflects unresolved V genes, and no reason is known for the rest. This sample gives some 34,000 clones in total; around 80% of them show up just once. The biggest ten clones account for approximately 1.4% of the sample. The ViraFEST assay stimulated PBMC with viral peptide pools and then used TCR sequencing to identify antigen-specific CD4+ T cell clonotypes by expansion. After around eleven days of culture, CD4+ T cells were isolated with the EasySep CD4+ T cell isolation kit. Participants received two doses of either the BNT162b2 or the mRNA-1273 mRNA SARS-CoV-2 vaccine.

The source material was CD4+ T cells from PBMCs cultured with HCoV-NL63 spike peptides, sampled after COVID-19 vaccination. The cell subset or site label for this specimen denotes: HCoV-NL63 spike overlapping peptide pool stimulation. All receptors derive from a human donor who received a COVID-19 vaccine. Some clones in this sample may be carry-over from other donors' samples.

The V gene is TRBV30, the J gene TRBJ1-1; weak D call: TRBD1 (5 bases). The germline gives CDR1 GTSNPN, CDR2 SVGIG (reference sequence). The CDR3 length is 12 residues. V was shortened by 5 bases and J by 0 bases, with 7 bases between the two germline ends. The CDR3 here is CAWDRLNTEAFF. The CDR3 DNA is TGTGCCTGGGACAGATTGAACACTGAAGCTTTCTTT.

The V gene is TRBV6-5, the J gene TRBJ2-5, with 12 bases aligning to TRBD1. This CDR3 spans 15 amino acids. V dropped 4 bases and J dropped 4; count of bases not matched to a gene: 4. Germline V gives CDR1 MNHEY, CDR2 SVGAGI. The CDR3 protein is CASSWDRGRRETQYF. The CDR3 bases are TGTGCCAGCAGTTGGGACAGGGGGCGTCGAGAGACCCAGTACTTC.

The chain carries TRBV7-2 and TRBJ1-6; perhaps TRBD1 as D (6 bases). Between the trimmed V and J ends, which lost 4 bases and 9 bases, there was a span of 16 bases. Per the germline V gene, CDR1 is SGHTA and CDR2 is FQGNSA. This CDR3 region has 15 residues. The CDR3: CASSSQGQSPSPLHF. The DNA for the CDR3 is TGTGCCAGCAGCTCTCAAGGACAGTCCCCTTCACCCCTCCACTTT.

The chain carries TRBV18 and TRBJ1-1; no firm D call. Germline V gives CDR1 KGHSH, CDR2 LQKENI. The V gene lost 2 bases and the J gene lost 1 base, with 11 bases spanning the gap. The CDR3 spans 15 residues. CDR3 nucleotides: TGTGCCAGCTCACCAGTCGGGTGGGGGAACACTGAAGCTTTCTTT. The encoded protein is CASSPVGWGNTEAFF.

The chain links TRBV29-1 to TRBJ1-4; D unresolved. Germline CDR1 is SQVTM and CDR2 is ANQGSEA. The length of the CDR3 is 12 residues. V gave up 4 bases and J gave up 5 bases, with 8 bases separating them. CDR3 amino acids: CSVVDGNEKLFF. The CDR3 bases are TGCAGCGTTGTAGACGGCAATGAAAAACTGTTTTTT.

V and J are TRBV6-6 and TRBJ1-1, with TRBD1 as a possible D gene (6 bases). In germline, CDR1 is MNHNY, CDR2 SVGAGI (reference sequence). Trimming removed 1 base at V and 7 bases at J, with 13 bases between. The CDR3 is 14 residues long. The CDR3 is CASSYWTEFLEAFF. CDR3 in DNA: TGTGCCAGCAGTTACTGGACAGAATTTCTTGAAGCTTTCTTT.

The rearrangement joins TRBV9 to TRBJ2-1; the D gene could be TRBD1 or TRBD2 (6 bases each). The CDR3 spans 16 residues. Per the germline V gene, CDR1 is SGDLS and CDR2 is YYNGEE. Trimming took off 0 bases at V and 1 base at J, with 11 bases between the two ends. This chain's CDR3 is CASSVGGARSYNEQFF. The CDR3 DNA reads TGTGCCAGCAGCGTAGGGGGGGCGCGGTCCTACAATGAGCAGTTCTTC.

This chain links TRBV6-5 with TRBJ2-1; tentative D call: TRBD2 (5 bases). The CDR3 runs 14 residues. The V gene lost 6 bases and the J gene lost 8 bases, with 17 bases spanning the gap. Germline V gene sequence: CDR1 MNHEY, CDR2 SVGAGI. The CDR3 reads CASSPARGSDEQFF. The CDR3 region has the DNA TGTGCCAGCAGCCCAGCGAGAGGGTCGGATGAGCAGTTCTTC.

The chain's CDR3 is CASSRQETQYF. CDR3 nucleotide sequence: TGTGCCAGCAGTCGACAAGAGACCCAGTACTTC. The rearrangement links TRBV3-1 (or the pseudogene TRBV3-2) to TRBJ2-5; D gene unclear. This CDR3 has 11 amino acids. V was trimmed by 6 bases and J by 2 bases, leaving 4 bases between them. The V gene's germline CDR1 is LGHDT and CDR2 YNNKEL (reference sequence).

The chain recombines TRBV5-1 with TRBJ2-3; TRBD2 is a possible D gene (5 bases). The CDR3 totals 14 residues. CDR1 is SGHRS, CDR2 YFSETQ, per germline. V lost 0 bases to trimming and J lost 2 bases, with 7 bases between them. CDR3 sequence: CASSLGEHTDTQYF. In nucleotides, the CDR3 is TGCGCCAGCAGCTTGGGGGAGCACACAGATACGCAGTATTTT.

The CDR3 reads CASSLEGSYEQYV. The CDR3 nucleotides are TGCGCCAGCAGCTTGGAAGGGTCCTACGAGCAGTACGTC. The chain uses TRBV5-1 and TRBJ2-7; D is unresolved. This CDR3 is 13 amino acids long. CDR1 and CDR2 (germline): SGHRS, YFSETQ. Trimming pared 0 bases from V and 1 base from J, leaving 5 bases between.

CDR3 bases: TGTGCCAGCTCATCGACAGGGGATCGGTCACCCCTCCACTTT. Residues: CASSSTGDRSPLHF. The V call is TRBV18, the J call TRBJ1-6; 8 bases align to TRBD1. CDR1 and CDR2 (germline): KGHSH, LQKENI. Trimming at V came to 5 bases and at J to 10 bases, leaving 7 bases not matched to a gene. The CDR3 contains 14 residues.

The chain joins TRBV5-6 to TRBJ1-3, with D tentatively TRBD1 (5 bases). Germline V CDR1 and CDR2: SGHDT, YYEEEE. The CDR3 runs 13 residues. V was cut by 4 bases and J by 3 bases, with 8 bases left in between. The CDR3 DNA reads TGTGCCAGCAGCGGGGGGGTTGGAAACACCATATATTTT. Its protein product is CASSGGVGNTIYF.

The chain joins TRBV5-1 to TRBJ2-3, with 13 bases matching TRBD2. Germline loops: CDR1 SGHRS, CDR2 YFSETQ. J gave up 3 bases and V 7 bases, and 11 bases lay outside the gene matches. The CDR3 covers 17 residues. The CDR3: CASGRTSGGPPTDTQYF. In DNA form, the CDR3 reads TGCGCCAGCGGACGGACTAGCGGGGGCCCCCCGACAGATACGCAGTATTTT. Filled out from reference TRBV5-1 and TRBJ2-3, the complete variable domain reads KAGVTQTPRYLIKTRGQQVTLSCSPISGHRSVSWYQQTPGQGLQFLFEYFSETQRNKGNFPGRFSGRQFSNSRSEMNVSTLELGDSALYLCASGRTSGGPPTDTQYFGPGTRLTVL.

This chain links TRBV18 with TRBJ2-1, with D maybe TRBD1 (6 bases). V was pared by 5 bases and J by 2 bases, with 13 bases between. The CDR3 runs to 15 residues. Germline lookup yields CDR1 KGHSH and CDR2 LQKENI. The CDR3 region has the DNA TGTGCCAGCTCAGTACGACAGGCAACCTACAATGAGCAGTTCTTC. It yields the protein CASSVRQATYNEQFF.

The chain joins TRBV18 to TRBJ1-6, with 7 bases lining up with TRBD1. Germline CDR1 and CDR2: KGHSH and LQKENI. V lost 6 bases and J lost 7; bases outside the gene matches: 6. The length of the CDR3 is 14 residues. CDR3 in amino acids: CASSGDSLNSPLHF. The CDR3 coding sequence is TGTGCCAGCTCCGGGGACAGCCTCAATTCACCCCTCCACTTT.

This rearrangement joins TRBV4-1 to TRBJ1-4; D gene ambiguous. Deletions cut 1 base from V and 4 bases from J, with 13 bases between. From germline, CDR1 is MGHRA and CDR2 YSYEKL. This CDR3 spans 16 amino acids. This CDR3 is CASSQVSLDRNEKLFF. CDR3 bases: TGCGCCAGCAGCCAAGTCTCTCTAGACCGTAATGAAAAACTGTTTTTT.

V gene TRBV21-1 combines with J gene TRBJ2-2; the DNA was not compared with TRBD1, the D call given in the table. TRBV21-1 is an annotated pseudogene. The CDR3 is 17 amino acids. The CDR3 loop is CASRVGEGQVYTGELFF. CDR3 in DNA: TGTGCCAGCAGGGTTGGAGAGGGACAGGTTTACACCGGGGAGCTGTTTTTT.

This clone has just one count. The gene calls are TRBV28 and TRBJ2-3, with 8 bases lining up with TRBD1. V gave up 1 base and J gave up 4 bases; unmatched junction bases: 13. The CDR3 runs to 18 residues. Germline V gene sequence: CDR1 MDHEN, CDR2 SYDVKM. The CDR3 here is CASSLSGLGQGAADTQYF. The CDR3 DNA sequence: TGTGCCAGCAGTTTATCCGGTTTAGGGCAGGGGGCGGCAGATACGCAGTATTTT.

The V gene is TRBV4-1, the J gene TRBJ2-4; 10 nucleotides line up with TRBD1. The CDR3 has 15 residues. Per the germline V gene, CDR1 is MGHRA and CDR2 is YSYEKL. With V trimmed by 4 bases and J by 7 bases, 7 bases remained unmatched. The CDR3, as DNA: TGCGCCAGCAGCCCACCGGAGGACAGGGGGAACATTCAGTACTTC. Its translation is CASSPPEDRGNIQYF.

The CDR3 DNA follows: TGTGCCAGCAGCTTTTTAGTCGGGGGCAGGGCTGAAGCTTTCTTT. Its protein product is CASSFLVGGRAEAFF. The chain combines TRBV7-8 with TRBJ1-1; possibly TRBD1 for D (6 bases). CDR3 size: 15 residues. Germline V gene data show CDR1 as SGHVS and CDR2 as FQNEAQ. The V end was cut by 3 bases, the J end by 6 bases, with 17 bases between.

The chain employs TRBV7-2 and TRBJ2-1; 8 bases fit TRBD2. V was pared by 5 bases and J by 7 bases, with 7 bases of the junction left unmatched. Germline loops: CDR1 SGHTA, CDR2 FQGNSA. This CDR3 has 14 residues. CDR3 in DNA: TGTGCCAGCAGCCGGGGGGGGAGTTCGAATGAGCAGTTCTTC. Its translation is CASSRGGSSNEQFF.

This sequence joins TRBV10-1 and TRBJ2-3; TRBD1 is a possible D gene (6 bases). Trimming stripped 3 bases from V and 5 bases from J, with 15 bases between. CDR3 length: 15 amino acids. Germline CDR1 WNHNN, CDR2 SYGVQD (reference sequence). CDR3 residues: CASSENGQGIDTQYF. CDR3 sequence (DNA): TGCGCCAGCAGTGAAAACGGGCAGGGGATAGATACGCAGTATTTT.

The chain uses TRBV6-5 and TRBJ2-1; TRBD1 aligns across 10 bases. V was clipped by 7 bases and J by 7 bases; unmatched bases: 10. The germline V gene encodes CDR1 MNHEY and CDR2 SVGAGI. This CDR3 comprises 15 residues. CDR3 sequence reads: CASTRDRGASNEQFF. As DNA, the CDR3 is TGTGCCAGCACCCGGGACAGGGGAGCCTCTAATGAGCAGTTCTTC.

The chain carries TRBV10-1 and TRBJ2-1; D is perhaps TRBD2 (6 bases). CDR3 size: 15 residues. Trimming removed 4 bases from V and 7 bases from J, with 17 bases in between. CDR1 WNHNN and CDR2 SYGVQD come from the germline V gene (reference sequence). The CDR3 here is CASSVSLAGGNEQFF. The CDR3 region has the DNA TGCGCCAGCAGTGTAAGTCTAGCTGGGGGGAATGAGCAGTTCTTC.

This clone was seen more than once but under ten times. V gene TRBV7-9 combines with J gene TRBJ1-1; perhaps TRBD1 as D (5 bases). The CDR3 spans 13 residues. Germline values: CDR1 SEHNR, CDR2 FQNEAQ (reference sequence). The V end was cut by 5 bases, the J end by 1 base, with 8 bases between. CDR3 amino acids: CASSTTANTEAFF. DNA of the CDR3: TGTGCCAGCAGCACGACAGCGAACACTGAAGCTTTCTTT.